The clone carrying this TCR beta chain appeared a few times. The antigen is unknown. Each CDR3 protein is one row after TCRdb ran MiXCR on the 5' RACE reads. The sample includes 300,000 to 400,000 distinct CDR3 sequences, approximately 10% of them seen just once. This sample is part of a study of CD8 T cells in ankylosing spondylitis. The CDR3 has 13 residues. The V end was cut by 4 bases, the J end by 8 bases, with 12 bases between. The germline V gene has CDR1 WNHNN and CDR2 SYGVQD (reference sequence). Study-level results: Both synovial fluid and blood in reactive arthritis had previously been reported to carry some motif variants. Clones linked to disease were reported to show significant enrichment in matched ankylosing spondylitis synovial fluid. A motif of 8 or 9 highly homologous TCR beta variants was seen as apparently characteristic of ankylosing spondylitis blood. As for the disease-linked clones, they showed a CD8+ phenotype and occurred at relatively low frequencies in peripheral blood.

The TCR sequence derives from a female donor with ankylosing spondylitis or in good health (not recorded which). The V and J genes are TRBV10-1 and TRBJ2-1; TRBD2 is a possible D gene (6 bases). Sequencing was done on a sample of blood, either unsorted or a sorted T cell fraction (not recorded which). Here the CDR3 DNA reads TGCGCCAGCAGTGGGCCGCCGGGGGATGAGCAGTTCTTC. Translation: CASSGPPGDEQFF.